This T cell receptor (beta chain) is from a study of response to subunit inactivated influenza vaccine. General study points: The authors suggested that every seasonal influenza vaccination recruits few new T cells.

Details on this clonotype: The antigen is not known.

TCRdb passed the RT-PCR reads through MiXCR, listing each CDR3 protein once. This table holds 530,000 or so distinct CDR3 sequences, approximately 24% found once. Trimming stripped 7 bases from V and 2 bases from J, with 18 bases between. This CDR3 contains 15 residues. Source: CD4+ T cells sorted from PBMCs, taken approximately 5 days after vaccination. The source of this sequence is a man aged 50-59 years who received an inactivated influenza vaccine. The chain joins TRBV12-3 or TRBV12-4 to TRBJ2-7; D tentatively reads TRBD1 or TRBD2 (6 bases each). The CDR3 region has the DNA TGTGCCAGCACCCAAGGAGGGGGTCGAACCTACGAGCAGTACTTC. Translating gives CASTQGGGRTYEQYF.